The rows below give T cell receptor beta chains drawn from one sample of a study of T cell responses to AZD1222 COVID-19 vaccine. Profiled with immunoSEQ multiplex PCR; TCRdb holds only in-frame clones, not every one. The sample has some 180,000 clones; approximately 91% are singletons. The sample was peripheral blood, taken 28 days after the second AZD1222 dose. The source is an adult who received the AZD1222 COVID-19 vaccine. The CDR3 runs from the conserved cysteine through the conserved F or W. Each record gives: J gene, V gene, clone size, D gene, CDR3 DNA, CDR3 protein. The D gene is left open where the match is weak. Part of the rows lack a size; the others show once, few, many or a class for expanded clones.

>TRBJ2-5|TRBV7-3|.|.
TGTGCCAGCAGCTTAACGCCCCAGGGGGAGACCCAGTACTTC
CASSLTPQGETQYF
>TRBJ2-1|TRBV6-5|.|.
TGTGCCAGCAGTTTGGGTAGGAGGGAGTTCTTC
CASSLGRREFF
>TRBJ2-3|TRBV5-4|.|.
TGTGCCAGCAGCTCGGACAGATATACTAGCACAGATACGCAGTATTTT
CASSSDRYTSTDTQYF
>TRBJ2-7|TRBV11-2|.|.
TGTGCCAGCAGCCCCAGACAGAGTGCGGGCTACGAGCAGTACTTC
CASSPRQSAGYEQYF
>TRBJ2-5|TRBV5-1|.|.
TGCGCCAGCAGCTTGGCCCGGGGGCCCGAAGGAGAGACCCAGTACTTC
CASSLARGPEGETQYF
>TRBJ1-4|TRBV19|.|.
TGTGCCAGTAGTAAACAATTGGGAACTAATGAAAAACTGTTTTTT
CASSKQLGTNEKLFF
>TRBJ2-7|TRBV7-9|.|TRBD2
TGTGCCAGCGGACTAGTTCACGAGCAGTACTTC
CASGLVHEQYF
>TRBJ1-5|TRBV6-4|.|.
TGTGCCAGCGGACCACAGGTGATGGGCAATCAGCCCCAGCATTTT
CASGPQVMGNQPQHF
>TRBJ2-2|TRBV11-1|.|.
TGTGCCAGCAGCTTAGGCTACTACACCGGGGAGCTGTTTTTT
CASSLGYYTGELFF
>TRBJ2-7|TRBV4-1|.|TRBD1
TGCGCCAGCAGCCGCGGGACAGGGGGCTTGTACGAGCAGTACTTC
CASSRGTGGLYEQYF
>TRBJ2-1|TRBV25-1|.|.
TGTGCCAGCATTTCCGGGACCAGACAGTTCTTC
CASISGTRQFF
>TRBJ1-6|TRBV27|.|TRBD1
TGTGCCAGCAGTTTACGGTCAAACCTGGGACAGGGGAATTCACCCCTCCACTTT
CASSLRSNLGQGNSPLHF
>TRBJ2-7|TRBV4-3|few|TRBD1
TGCGCCAGCAGCCAGACTCAGAGGGGGCCCGAGCAGTACTTC
CASSQTQRGPEQYF
>TRBJ1-2|TRBV9|.|.
TGTGCCAGCAGCGTAGAGGGTGACTATGGCTACACCTTC
CASSVEGDYGYTF
>TRBJ2-7|TRBV6-5|.|.
TGTGCCAGCAGTTACTCGTTCCCAGGGTACGAGCAGTACTTC
CASSYSFPGYEQYF
>TRBJ2-1|TRBV24-1|.|.
TGTGCCACCGGGGCCCACGGCAGCTCCTACAATGAGCAGTTCTTC
CATGAHGSSYNEQFF
>TRBJ1-3|TRBV6-2/TRBV6-3|.|.
TGTGCCAGCAGTTACTTCGGGGCCGACTCTGGAAACACCATATATTTT
CASSYFGADSGNTIYF
>TRBJ1-5|TRBV5-1|.|.
TGCGCCAGCAGTTTTTTGGGGGGTAGCAATCAGCCCCAGCATTTT
CASSFLGGSNQPQHF
>TRBJ2-3|TRBV5-1|.|.
TGCGCCAGCAGCTTGCTGGGAGTAACAGATACGCAGTATTTT
CASSLLGVTDTQYF
>TRBJ2-3|TRBV5-4|.|TRBD2
TGTGCCAGCAGCCCAGGACTAGCGGGGGGGCAAGATACGCAGTATTTT
CASSPGLAGGQDTQYF
>TRBJ2-7|TRBV10-1|once|.
TGCGCCAGCAGTGAGGCCGGGCAGGACGAGCAGTACTTC
CASSEAGQDEQYF
>TRBJ2-5|TRBV11-2|.|TRBD1
TGTGCCAGCAGCTTAGGAGGGACAGCCGACAGAACGCAGTACTTC
CASSLGGTADRTQYF
>TRBJ2-7|TRBV4-3|.|.
TGCGCCAGCAGTCAATTCCCGGGCTACGAGCAGTACTTC
CASSQFPGYEQYF
>TRBJ2-1|TRBV19|.|.
TGTGCCAGTAGTATAGGGCTCTGGCGGGATAGTGGGCATGAGCAGTTCTTC
CASSIGLWRDSGHEQFF
>TRBJ1-1|TRBV7-8|.|.
TGTGCCAGCAGCTTAGAGGGGGGGATCGGCGATAACACTGAAGCTTTCTTT
CASSLEGGIGDNTEAFF
>TRBJ2-4|TRBV18|few|.
TGTGCCAGCTCGCCGGGACTCCCCGGTCTTAACATTCAGTACTTC
CASSPGLPGLNIQYF
>TRBJ2-6|TRBV7-2|once|.
TGTGCCAGCAGCTTAATGGCGGGGGCGGGGGGGGCCAACGTCCTGACTTTC
CASSLMAGAGGANVLTF
>TRBJ2-7|TRBV27|.|TRBD2
TGTGCCACGGGGGCTAGCGGGAGAGCCCCCTACGAGCAGTACTTC
CATGASGRAPYEQYF
>TRBJ1-4|TRBV27|once|TRBD1
TGTGCCAGCAGACGGACAGGGGTTAATGAAAAACTGTTTTTT
CASRRTGVNEKLFF
>TRBJ1-2|TRBV19|.|.
TGTGCCAGTAGTACTCGGACGGACTATGGCTACACCTTC
CASSTRTDYGYTF
>TRBJ1-4|TRBV2|.|.
TGTGCCAGCAGTGAATGGGAGGAAAAACTGTTTTTT
CASSEWEEKLFF
>TRBJ1-6|TRBV9|.|TRBD1
TGTGCCAGCAGCCCACAAGGCAGGACAGGGGATTCACCCCTCCACTTT
CASSPQGRTGDSPLHF
>TRBJ1-2|TRBV5-1|.|TRBD1
TGCGCCAGCAGCATCGGGACAGGGGAATATGGCTACACCTTC
CASSIGTGEYGYTF
>TRBJ2-7|TRBV3-1/TRBV3-2|.|.
TGTGCCAGCAGCTTCAACTTTCCCATTTCGTGTAGACGAGCAGACTTC
CASSFNFPISCRRADF
>TRBJ1-2|TRBV6-5|.|TRBD1
TGTGCCAGCAGTTATGGACAGGGGTTAGGGTATGGCTACACCTTC
CASSYGQGLGYGYTF
>TRBJ1-3|TRBV19|.|.
TGTGCCAGTAGTCAAGGGTACCCTGGAAACACCATATATTTT
CASSQGYPGNTIYF
>TRBJ1-5|TRBV6-5|.|.
TGTGCCAGCAGGACCGGGCAGAATCAGCCCCAGCATTTT
CASRTGQNQPQHF
>TRBJ1-2|TRBV19|.|.
TGTGCCAGTAGTATCGCCAGAAACTATGGCTACACCTTC
CASSIARNYGYTF
>TRBJ1-2|TRBV11-2|.|.
TGTGCCAGCAGCTTCGACATGAACTATGGCTACACCTTC
CASSFDMNYGYTF
>TRBJ2-1|TRBV2|.|.
TGTGCCAGCGAATCTAGCATCCACAATGAGCAGTTCTTC
CASESSIHNEQFF
>TRBJ1-1|TRBV18|.|.
TGTGCCAGCTCACCCACGACTGGGTTCGCGAACACTGAAGCTTTCTTT
CASSPTTGFANTEAFF
>TRBJ1-1|TRBV6-1|.|.
TGTGCCAGCAGTGAGAGGCTGAACACTGAAGCTTTCTTT
CASSERLNTEAFF